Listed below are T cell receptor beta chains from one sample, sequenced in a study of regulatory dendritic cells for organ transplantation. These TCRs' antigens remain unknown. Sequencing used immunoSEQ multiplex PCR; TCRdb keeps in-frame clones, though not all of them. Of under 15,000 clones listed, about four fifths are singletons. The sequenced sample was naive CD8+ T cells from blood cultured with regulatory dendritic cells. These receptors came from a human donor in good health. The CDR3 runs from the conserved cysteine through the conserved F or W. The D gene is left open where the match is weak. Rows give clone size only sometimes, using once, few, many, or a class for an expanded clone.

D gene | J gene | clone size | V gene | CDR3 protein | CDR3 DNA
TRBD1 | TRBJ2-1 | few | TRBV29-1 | CSVRQGNEQFF | TGCAGCGTTCGACAGGGGAATGAGCAGTTCTTC
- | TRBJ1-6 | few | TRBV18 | CASSPRRRGDPTNSPLHF | TGTGCCAGCTCACCCCGGAGGAGGGGCGATCCCACAAATTCACCCCTCCACTTT
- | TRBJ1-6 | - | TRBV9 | CASSVGDNSPLHF | TGTGCCAGCAGCGTAGGAGATAATTCACCCCTCCACTTT
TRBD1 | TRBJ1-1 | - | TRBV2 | CASSDQGARNTEAFF | TGTGCCAGCAGCGATCAGGGGGCTCGGAACACTGAAGCTTTCTTT
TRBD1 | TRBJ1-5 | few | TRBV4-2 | CASSQEYRGRNNQPQHF | TGTGCCAGCAGCCAGGAATACAGGGGGCGAAACAATCAGCCCCAGCATTTT
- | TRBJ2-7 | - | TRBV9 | CASSAPGQDYEQYF | TGTGCCAGCAGCGCACCGGGACAAGACTACGAGCAGTACTTC
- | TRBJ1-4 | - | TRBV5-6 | CASSLGTIGEKLFF | TGTGCCAGCAGCTTGGGGACAATCGGGGAAAAACTGTTTTTT
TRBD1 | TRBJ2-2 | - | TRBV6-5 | CASRGTANTGELFF | TGTGCCAGCAGAGGGACAGCGAACACCGGGGAGCTGTTTTTT
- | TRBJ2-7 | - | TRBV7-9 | CASSSTPYYEQYF | TGTGCCAGCAGCTCAACCCCCTACTACGAGCAGTACTTC
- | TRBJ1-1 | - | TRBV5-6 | CASSLSWRTNTEAFF | TGTGCCAGCAGCTTGTCCTGGAGGACCAACACTGAAGCTTTCTTT
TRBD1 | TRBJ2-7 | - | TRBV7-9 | CASSLGGSGDRASYEQYF | TGTGCCAGCAGCTTAGGGGGTTCGGGGGACAGGGCCTCCTACGAGCAGTACTTC
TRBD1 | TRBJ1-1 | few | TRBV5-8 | CASSSMTGGYTEAFF | TGTGCCAGCAGTTCAATGACAGGGGGCTACACTGAAGCTTTCTTT
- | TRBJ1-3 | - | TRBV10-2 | CASSELPGGPISRNTIYF | TGCGCCAGCAGTGAGTTGCCGGGGGGGCCAATCTCACGAAACACCATATATTTT
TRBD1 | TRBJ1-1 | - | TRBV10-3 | CAISVSKGAFTEAFF | TGTGCCATCAGTGTAAGTAAGGGGGCCTTCACTGAAGCTTTCTTT
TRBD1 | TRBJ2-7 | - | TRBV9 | CASSPDRGRFEQYF | TGTGCCAGCAGCCCGGACAGGGGTAGGTTCGAGCAGTACTTC
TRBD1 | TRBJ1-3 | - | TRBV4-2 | CASSQEDRAGNTIYF | TGTGCCAGCAGCCAAGAGGACAGGGCCGGAAACACCATATATTTT
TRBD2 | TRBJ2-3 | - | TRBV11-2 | CASSFGPSGGSDGTQYF | TGTGCCAGCAGCTTTGGTCCTAGCGGGGGGTCCGACGGTACGCAGTATTTT
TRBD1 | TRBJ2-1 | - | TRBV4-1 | CASSLRGDRGYNEQFF | TGCGCCAGCAGCCTGAGGGGGGACAGGGGTTACAATGAGCAGTTCTTC
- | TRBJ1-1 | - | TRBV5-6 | CASSSGFAEAFF | TGTGCCAGCAGCTCAGGGTTCGCTGAAGCTTTCTTT
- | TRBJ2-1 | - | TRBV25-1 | CASSDEYNEQFF | TGTGCCAGCAGTGATGAGTACAATGAGCAGTTCTTC
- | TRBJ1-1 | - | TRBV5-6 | CASSSSVEAFF | TGTGCCAGCAGCTCTAGTGTGGAGGCTTTCTTT
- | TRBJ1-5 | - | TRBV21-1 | CASSKSPAGGNQPQHF | TGTGCCAGCAGCAAATCCCCGGCAGGTGGTAATCAGCCCCAGCATTTT
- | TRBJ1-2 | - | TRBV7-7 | CASSFLGGGYTF | TGTGCTAGCAGCTTTCTAGGGGGTGGCTACACCTTC
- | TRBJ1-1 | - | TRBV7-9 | CASSLQLREGAFF | TGTGCCAGCAGCTTACAATTGAGGGAAGGAGCTTTCTTT
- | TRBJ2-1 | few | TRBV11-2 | CASSLSYDEQFF | TGTGCCAGCAGCTTAAGCTACGATGAGCAGTTCTTC
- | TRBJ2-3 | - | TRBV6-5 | CASSYGTRGADTQYF | TGTGCCAGCAGTTACGGGACCAGGGGGGCAGATACGCAGTATTTT
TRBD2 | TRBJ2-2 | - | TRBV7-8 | CASSYSPGGTGELFF | TGTGCCAGCAGCTACAGTCCCGGGGGGACCGGGGAGCTGTTTTTT
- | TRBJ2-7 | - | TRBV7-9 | CASSLIPFYEQYF | TGTGCCAGCAGCTTAATCCCATTCTACGAGCAGTACTTC
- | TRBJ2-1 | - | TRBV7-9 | CASSFGNEQFF | TGTGCCAGCAGCTTCGGGAATGAGCAGTTCTTC
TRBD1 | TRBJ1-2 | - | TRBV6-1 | CASTGQGAADGYTF | TGTGCCAGCACGGGACAGGGGGCGGCAGATGGCTACACCTTC
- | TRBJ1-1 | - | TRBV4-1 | CASSQEPGPNEAFF | TGCGCCAGCAGCCAAGAACCAGGCCCGAACGAAGCTTTCTTT
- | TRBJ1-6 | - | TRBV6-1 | CASSEALSSYNSPLHF | TGTGCCAGCAGTGAAGCTCTTAGCTCCTATAATTCACCCCTCCACTTT
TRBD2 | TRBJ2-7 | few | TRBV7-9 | CASSPGGYEQYF | TGTGCCAGCAGTCCGGGAGGGTACGAGCAGTACTTC
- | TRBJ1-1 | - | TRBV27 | CASSEAQGGAEAFF | TGTGCCAGCAGTGAGGCGCAGGGAGGGGCTGAAGCTTTCTTT
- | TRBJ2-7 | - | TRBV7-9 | CASSPGTTTYEQYF | TGTGCCAGCAGCCCAGGGACAACTACCTACGAGCAGTACTTC
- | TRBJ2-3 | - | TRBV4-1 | CASAQGRTDTQYF | TGCGCCAGCGCACAGGGGAGGACAGATACGCAGTATTTT
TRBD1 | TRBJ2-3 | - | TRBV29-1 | CSVWTGVGKDTQYF | TGCAGCGTTTGGACAGGGGTCGGGAAAGATACGCAGTATTTT
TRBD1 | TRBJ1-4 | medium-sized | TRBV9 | CASSVAGGSEKLFF | TGTGCCAGCAGCGTAGCAGGGGGTAGTGAAAAACTGTTTTTT
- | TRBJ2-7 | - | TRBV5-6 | CASSSRDEQYF | TGTGCCAGCAGCTCGAGAGACGAGCAGTACTTC
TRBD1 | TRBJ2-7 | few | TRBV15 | CATSRVPFDRGGSYEQYF | TGTGCCACCAGCAGAGTCCCCTTCGACAGGGGGGGCTCCTACGAGCAGTACTTC
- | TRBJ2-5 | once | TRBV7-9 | CASSLVWLGTQYF | TGTGCCAGCAGCTTAGTTTGGCTTGGGACCCAGTACTTC
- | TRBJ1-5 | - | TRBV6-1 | CASSESWGLGSNQPQHF | TGTGCCAGCAGTGAAAGTTGGGGGCTCGGGAGCAATCAGCCCCAGCATTTT
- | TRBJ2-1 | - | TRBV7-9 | CASSPLGGALNSYNEQFF | TGTGCCAGCAGCCCCTTAGGGGGGGCACTTAACTCCTACAATGAGCAGTTCTTC
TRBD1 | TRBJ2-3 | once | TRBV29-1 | CSGSGTGVEAQYF | TGCAGCGGTTCCGGGACAGGGGTCGAGGCGCAGTATTTT
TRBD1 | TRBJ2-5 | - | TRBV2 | CASSEDPGQGAQETQYF | TGTGCCAGCAGTGAAGACCCGGGACAGGGGGCCCAAGAGACCCAGTACTTC
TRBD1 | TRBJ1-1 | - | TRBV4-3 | CASSQGTGSFGTEAFF | TGCGCCAGCAGCCAGGGGACAGGGAGTTTTGGCACTGAAGCTTTCTTT
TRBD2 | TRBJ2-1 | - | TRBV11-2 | CASSLGGGPLF | TGTGCCAGCAGCTTAGGCGGGGGGCCTCTCTTC
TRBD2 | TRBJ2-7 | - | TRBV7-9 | CASSATSGETFYEQYF | TGTGCCAGCAGCGCCACAAGCGGGGAGACCTTCTACGAGCAGTACTTC
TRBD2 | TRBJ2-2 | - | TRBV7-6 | CASSLASGGQNTGELFF | TGTGCCAGCAGCTTAGCTAGCGGGGGGCAGAACACCGGGGAGCTGTTTTTT
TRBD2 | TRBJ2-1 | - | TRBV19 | CASNKAGGYNEQFF | TGTGCCAGTAATAAGGCGGGGGGATACAATGAGCAGTTCTTC
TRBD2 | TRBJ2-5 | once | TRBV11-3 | CASSPYGLEQETQYF | TGTGCCAGCAGCCCCTACGGACTAGAACAAGAGACCCAGTACTTC
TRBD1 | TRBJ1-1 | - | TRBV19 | CASMGQGFLSEAFF | TGTGCCAGTATGGGACAGGGGTTTCTCTCTGAAGCTTTCTTT
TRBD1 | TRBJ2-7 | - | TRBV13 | CASSPGRDSGAYEQYF | TGTGCCAGCAGCCCAGGCCGGGACAGTGGGGCGTACGAGCAGTACTTC